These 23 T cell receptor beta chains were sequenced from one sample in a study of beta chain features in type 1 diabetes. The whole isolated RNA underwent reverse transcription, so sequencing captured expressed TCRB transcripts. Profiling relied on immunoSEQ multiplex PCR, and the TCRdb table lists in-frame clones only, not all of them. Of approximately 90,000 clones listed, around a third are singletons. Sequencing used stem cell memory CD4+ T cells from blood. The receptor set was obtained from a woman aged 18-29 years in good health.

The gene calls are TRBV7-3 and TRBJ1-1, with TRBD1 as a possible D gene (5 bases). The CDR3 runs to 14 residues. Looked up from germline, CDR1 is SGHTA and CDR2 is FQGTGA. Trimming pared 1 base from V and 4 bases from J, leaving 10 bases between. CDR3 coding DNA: TGTGCCAGCAGCTTAAGCGCGGGGGTCACTGAAGCTTTCTTT. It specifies CASSLSAGVTEAFF.

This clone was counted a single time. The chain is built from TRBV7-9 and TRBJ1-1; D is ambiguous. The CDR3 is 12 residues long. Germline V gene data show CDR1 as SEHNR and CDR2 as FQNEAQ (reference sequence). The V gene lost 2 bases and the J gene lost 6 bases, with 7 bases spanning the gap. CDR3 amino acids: CASSLTAPEAFF. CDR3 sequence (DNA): TGTGCCAGCAGCTTAACCGCGCCTGAAGCTTTCTTT.

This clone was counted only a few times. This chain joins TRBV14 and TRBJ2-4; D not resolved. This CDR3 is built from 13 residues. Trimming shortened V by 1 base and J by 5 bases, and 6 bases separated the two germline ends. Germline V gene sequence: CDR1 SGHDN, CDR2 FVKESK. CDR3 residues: CASSQATENIQYF. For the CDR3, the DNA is TGTGCCAGCAGCCAAGCAACAGAAAACATTCAGTACTTC. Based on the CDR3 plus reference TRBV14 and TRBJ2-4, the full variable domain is EAGVTQFPSHSVIEKGQTVTLRCDPISGHDNLYWYRRVMGKEIKFLLHFVKESKQDESGMPNNRFLAERTGGTYSTLKVQPAELEDSGVYFCASSQATENIQYFGAGTRLSVL.

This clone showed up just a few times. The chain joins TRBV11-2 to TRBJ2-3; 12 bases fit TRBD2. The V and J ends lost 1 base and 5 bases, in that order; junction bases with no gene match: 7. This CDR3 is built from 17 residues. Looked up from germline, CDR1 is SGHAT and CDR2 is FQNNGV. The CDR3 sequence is CASSLVSSGGAQDTQYF. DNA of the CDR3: TGTGCCAGCAGCTTAGTGTCTAGCGGGGGGGCCCAAGATACGCAGTATTTT.

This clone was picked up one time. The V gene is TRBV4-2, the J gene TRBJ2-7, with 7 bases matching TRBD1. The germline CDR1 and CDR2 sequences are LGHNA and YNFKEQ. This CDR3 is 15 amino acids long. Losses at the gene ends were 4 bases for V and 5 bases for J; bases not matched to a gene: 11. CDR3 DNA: TGTGCCAGCAGCCCCTTCAGCGAGACAGGGAACGAGCAGTACTTC. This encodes CASSPFSETGNEQYF.

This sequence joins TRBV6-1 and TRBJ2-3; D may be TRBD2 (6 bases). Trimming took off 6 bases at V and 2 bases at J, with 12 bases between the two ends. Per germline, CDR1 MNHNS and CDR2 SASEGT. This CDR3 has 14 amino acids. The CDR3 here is CASRRDWFTDTQYF. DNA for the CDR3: TGTGCCAGCAGAAGGGACTGGTTCACAGATACGCAGTATTTT.

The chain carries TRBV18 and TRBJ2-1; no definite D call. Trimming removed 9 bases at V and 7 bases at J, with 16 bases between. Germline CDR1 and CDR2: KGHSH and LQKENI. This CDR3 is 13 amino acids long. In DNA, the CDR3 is TGTGCCAGTCTCACCGGGTTTGGGAATGAGCAGTTCTTC. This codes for CASLTGFGNEQFF.

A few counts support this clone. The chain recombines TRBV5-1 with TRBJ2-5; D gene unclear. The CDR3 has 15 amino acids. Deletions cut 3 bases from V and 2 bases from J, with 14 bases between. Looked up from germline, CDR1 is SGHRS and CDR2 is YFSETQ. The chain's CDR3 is CASSSGKVQQETQYF. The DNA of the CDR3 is TGCGCCAGCAGCTCAGGCAAGGTCCAACAAGAGACCCAGTACTTC.

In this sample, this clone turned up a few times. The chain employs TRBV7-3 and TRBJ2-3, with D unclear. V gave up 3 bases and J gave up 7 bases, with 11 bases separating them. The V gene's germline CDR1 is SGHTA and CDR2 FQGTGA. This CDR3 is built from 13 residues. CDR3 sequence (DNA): TGTGCCAGCAGCTTGGGTAAAGCGAATACGCAGTATTTT. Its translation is CASSLGKANTQYF.

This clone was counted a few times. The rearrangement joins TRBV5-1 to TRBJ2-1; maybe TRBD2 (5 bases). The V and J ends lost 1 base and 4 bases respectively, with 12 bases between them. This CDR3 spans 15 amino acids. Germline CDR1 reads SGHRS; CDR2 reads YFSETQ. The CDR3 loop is CASSLMGVDYNEQFF. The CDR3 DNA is TGCGCCAGCAGCTTGATGGGAGTTGATTACAATGAGCAGTTCTTC.

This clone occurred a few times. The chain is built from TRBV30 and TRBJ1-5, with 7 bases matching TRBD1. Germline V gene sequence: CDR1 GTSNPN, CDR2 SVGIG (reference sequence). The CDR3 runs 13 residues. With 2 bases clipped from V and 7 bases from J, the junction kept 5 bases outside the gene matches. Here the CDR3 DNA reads TGTGCCTGGAGTCGGGACAGAACCCAGCCCCAGCATTTT. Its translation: CAWSRDRTQPQHF.

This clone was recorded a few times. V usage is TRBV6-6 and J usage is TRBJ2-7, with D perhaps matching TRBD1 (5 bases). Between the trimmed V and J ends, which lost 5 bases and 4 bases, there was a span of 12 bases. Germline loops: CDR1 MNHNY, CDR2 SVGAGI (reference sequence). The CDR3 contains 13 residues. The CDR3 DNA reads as TGTGCCAGCAGTACCTCGGACACATACGAGCAGTACTTC. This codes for CASSTSDTYEQYF.

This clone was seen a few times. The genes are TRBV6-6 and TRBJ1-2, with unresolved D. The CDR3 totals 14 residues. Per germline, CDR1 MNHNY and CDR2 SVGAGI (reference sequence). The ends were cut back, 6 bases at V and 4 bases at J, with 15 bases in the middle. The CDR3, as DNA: TGTGCCAGCAGAGATAACGACAAGAGCTATGGCTACACCTTC. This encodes CASRDNDKSYGYTF.

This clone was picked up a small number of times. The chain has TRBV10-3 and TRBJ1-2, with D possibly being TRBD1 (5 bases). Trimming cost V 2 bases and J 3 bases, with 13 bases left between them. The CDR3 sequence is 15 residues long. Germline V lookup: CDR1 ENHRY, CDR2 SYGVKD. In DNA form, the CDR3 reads TGTGCCATCAGTGAGCGAGACAGCCCTGACTATGGCTACACCTTC. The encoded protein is CAISERDSPDYGYTF.

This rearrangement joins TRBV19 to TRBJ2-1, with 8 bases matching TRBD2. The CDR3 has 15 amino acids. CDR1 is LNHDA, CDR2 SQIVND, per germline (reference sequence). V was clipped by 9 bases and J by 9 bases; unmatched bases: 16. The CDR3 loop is CASRGLAVGVGEQFF. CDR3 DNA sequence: TGTGCCAGCCGAGGACTAGCCGTGGGAGTTGGTGAGCAGTTCTTC.

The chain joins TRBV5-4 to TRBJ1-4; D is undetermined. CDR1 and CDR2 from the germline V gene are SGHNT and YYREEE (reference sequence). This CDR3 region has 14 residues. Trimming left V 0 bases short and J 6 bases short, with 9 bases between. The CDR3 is CASSLDTNYEKLFF. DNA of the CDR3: TGTGCCAGCAGCTTGGACACGAATTATGAAAAACTGTTTTTT.

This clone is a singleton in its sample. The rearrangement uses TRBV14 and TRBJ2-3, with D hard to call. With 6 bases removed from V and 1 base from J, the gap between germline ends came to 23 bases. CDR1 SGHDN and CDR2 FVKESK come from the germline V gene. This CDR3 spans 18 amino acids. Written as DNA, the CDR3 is TGTGCCAGCAGTCGGGTTGATAAGGCGCCCCTGGGCACAGATACGCAGTATTTT. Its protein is CASSRVDKAPLGTDTQYF.

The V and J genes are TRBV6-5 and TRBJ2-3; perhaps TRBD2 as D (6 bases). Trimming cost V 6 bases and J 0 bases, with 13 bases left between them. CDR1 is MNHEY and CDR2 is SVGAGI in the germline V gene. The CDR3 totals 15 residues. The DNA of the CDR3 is TGTGCCAGCAGCAAGGACTATACTAGCACAGATACGCAGTATTTT. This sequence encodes CASSKDYTSTDTQYF.

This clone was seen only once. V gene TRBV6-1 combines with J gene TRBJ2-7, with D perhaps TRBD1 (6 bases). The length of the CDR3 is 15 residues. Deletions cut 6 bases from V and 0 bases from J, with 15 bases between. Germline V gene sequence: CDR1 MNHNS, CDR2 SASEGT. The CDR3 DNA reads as TGTGCCAGCAGGTACGACAGGAGCTACTCCTACGAGCAGTACTTC. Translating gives CASRYDRSYSYEQYF.

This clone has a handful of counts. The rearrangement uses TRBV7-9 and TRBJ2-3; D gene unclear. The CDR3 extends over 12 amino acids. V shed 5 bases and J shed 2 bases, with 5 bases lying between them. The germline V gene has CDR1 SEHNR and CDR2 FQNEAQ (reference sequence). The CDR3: CASSRYTDTQYF. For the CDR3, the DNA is TGTGCCAGCAGCCGCTACACAGATACGCAGTATTTT.

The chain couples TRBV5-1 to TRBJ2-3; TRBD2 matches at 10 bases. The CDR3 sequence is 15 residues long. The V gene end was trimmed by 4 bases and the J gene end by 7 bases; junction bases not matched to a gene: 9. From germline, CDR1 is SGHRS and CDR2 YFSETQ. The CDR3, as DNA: TGCGCCAGCAGCGATCAGCGGGAGGGTCGAAATACGCAGTATTTT. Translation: CASSDQREGRNTQYF. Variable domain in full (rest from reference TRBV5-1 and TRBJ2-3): KAGVTQTPRYLIKTRGQQVTLSCSPISGHRSVSWYQQTPGQGLQFLFEYFSETQRNKGNFPGRFSGRQFSNSRSEMNVSTLELGDSALYLCASSDQREGRNTQYFGPGTRLTVL.

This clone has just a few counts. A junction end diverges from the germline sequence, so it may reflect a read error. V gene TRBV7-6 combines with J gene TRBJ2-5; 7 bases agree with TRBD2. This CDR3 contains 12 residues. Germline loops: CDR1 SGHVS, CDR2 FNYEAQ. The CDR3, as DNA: TGTGCCAGCAGCTCAGGGACTACACCTCGGGACTTC. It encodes CASSSGTTPRDF.

The DNA of the CDR3 is TGTGCCAGCAGCCAACCACCCGGGACAGGGGATGAAAAACTGTTTTTT. Translated: CASSQPPGTGDEKLFF. This chain links TRBV4-2 with TRBJ1-4; 10 bases fit TRBD1. V was pared by 2 bases and J by 6 bases, with 6 bases of the junction left unmatched. This CDR3 is built from 16 residues. CDR1 is LGHNA, CDR2 YNFKEQ, per germline.